This T cell receptor beta chain appears in the sequencing data of a study of blood T cell repertoires in COVID-19. The V end was cut by 7 bases, the J end by 2 bases, with 11 bases between. CDR1 is MDHEN and CDR2 is SYDVKM in the germline V gene. This CDR3 contains 13 residues. Authors' methods: Amplification of reference gene primers provided the estimated nucleated cell counts. Clones were sequenced by immunoSEQ multiplex PCR, and TCRdb holds only the in-frame ones, with some missing. The V and J calls and clone size were taken over from that table, and D and trimming were inferred from the DNA. The data hold some 79,000 clones, with about 89% observed a single time.

The sequenced material came from peripheral blood. The chain is built from TRBV28 and TRBJ1-1; the D gene is possibly TRBD1 (6 bases). The receptor was derived from a man in his 70s with active or convalescent COVID-19. Here the CDR3 reads CASKWDINTEAFF. CDR3 DNA sequence: TGTGCCAGCAAATGGGACATTAACACTGAAGCTTTCTTT.